This T cell receptor beta chain originates from a study of beta chain features in type 1 diabetes. Findings and caveats of the study: Unsettled here was the matter of whether HLA type influences TCRB rearrangement.

Concerning this clone: Its antigen is currently unknown.

The CDR3 is 19 amino acids. Per germline, CDR1 SGDLS and CDR2 YYNGEE. V lost 3 bases, J lost 1 base, and 14 bases stayed unmatched. Expressed TCRB transcripts were sequenced, since all the RNA that had been isolated was reverse transcribed. Here immunoSEQ multiplex PCR was the method, and the copy in TCRdb shows in-frame clones only, minus some. This table holds some 230,000 clones, over 7.5% found once. The J gene is TRBJ2-1, the V gene TRBV9; 9 bases are a match to TRBD1. The receptor comes from a young woman in good health. The specimen sequenced was naive CD4+ T cells from blood. The CDR3 loop reads CASSGTTGGPPKSYNEQFF. As DNA, the CDR3 is TGTGCCAGCAGCGGAACAACAGGGGGCCCTCCAAAATCCTACAATGAGCAGTTCTTC. Full variable domain (rest looked up from reference TRBV9 and TRBJ2-1): DSGVTQTPKHLITATGQRVTLRCSPRSGDLSVYWYQQSLDQGLQFLIQYYNGEERAKGNILERFSAQQFPDLHSELNLSSLELGDSALYFCASSGTTGGPPKSYNEQFFGPGTRLTVL.